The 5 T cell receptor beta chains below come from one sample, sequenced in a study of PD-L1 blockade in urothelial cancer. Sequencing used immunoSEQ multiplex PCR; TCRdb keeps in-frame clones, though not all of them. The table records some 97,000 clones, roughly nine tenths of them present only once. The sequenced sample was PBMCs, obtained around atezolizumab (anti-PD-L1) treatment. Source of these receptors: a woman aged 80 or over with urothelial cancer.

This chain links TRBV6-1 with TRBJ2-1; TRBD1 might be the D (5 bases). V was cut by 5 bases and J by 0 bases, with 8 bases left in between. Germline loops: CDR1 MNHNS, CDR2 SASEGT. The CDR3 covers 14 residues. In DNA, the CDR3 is TGTGCCAGCAGTTTCCAGGGCTCCTACAATGAGCAGTTCTTC. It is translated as CASSFQGSYNEQFF.

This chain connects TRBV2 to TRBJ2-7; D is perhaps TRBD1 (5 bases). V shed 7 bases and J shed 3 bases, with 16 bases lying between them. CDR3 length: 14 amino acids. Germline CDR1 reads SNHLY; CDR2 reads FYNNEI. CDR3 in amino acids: CASNTGYPLYEQYF. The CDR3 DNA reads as TGTGCCAGCAATACAGGCTACCCACTCTACGAGCAGTACTTC.

As DNA, the CDR3 is TGTGCCAGCAGTTCCCGTCAGGGTGTCCTAGACAATGAGCAGTTCTTC. Translation: CASSSRQGVLDNEQFF. The rearrangement joins TRBV28 to TRBJ2-1, with D maybe TRBD1 (5 bases). Germline V gene data show CDR1 as MDHEN and CDR2 as SYDVKM. Trimming stripped 4 bases from V and 5 bases from J, with 18 bases between. The CDR3 spans 16 residues.

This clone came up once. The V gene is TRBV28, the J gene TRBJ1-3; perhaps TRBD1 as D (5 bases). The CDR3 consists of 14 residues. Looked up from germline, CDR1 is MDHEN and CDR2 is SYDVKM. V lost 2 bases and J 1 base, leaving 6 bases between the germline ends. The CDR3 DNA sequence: TGTGCCAGCAGTTTACAGGGTTCTGGAAACACCATATATTTT. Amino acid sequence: CASSLQGSGNTIYF.

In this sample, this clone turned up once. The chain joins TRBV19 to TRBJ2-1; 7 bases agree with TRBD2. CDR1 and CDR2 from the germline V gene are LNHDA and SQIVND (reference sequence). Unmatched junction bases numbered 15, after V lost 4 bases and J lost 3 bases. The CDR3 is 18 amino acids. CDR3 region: CASSSRPGGGKNYNEQFF. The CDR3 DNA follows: TGTGCCAGTAGTAGCCGCCCGGGGGGTGGGAAAAACTACAATGAGCAGTTCTTC.